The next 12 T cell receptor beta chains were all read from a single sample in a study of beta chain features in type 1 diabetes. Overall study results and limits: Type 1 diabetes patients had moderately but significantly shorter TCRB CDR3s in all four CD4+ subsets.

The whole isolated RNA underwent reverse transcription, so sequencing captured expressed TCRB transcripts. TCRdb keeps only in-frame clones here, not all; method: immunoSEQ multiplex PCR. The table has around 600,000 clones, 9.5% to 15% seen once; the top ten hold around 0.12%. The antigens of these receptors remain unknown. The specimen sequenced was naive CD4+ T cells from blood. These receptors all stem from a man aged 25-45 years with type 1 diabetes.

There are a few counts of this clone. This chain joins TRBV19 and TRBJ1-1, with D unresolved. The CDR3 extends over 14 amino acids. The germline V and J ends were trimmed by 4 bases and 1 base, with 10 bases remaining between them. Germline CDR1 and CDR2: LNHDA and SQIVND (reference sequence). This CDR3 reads CASSTPQRNTEAFF. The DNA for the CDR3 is TGTGCCAGTAGTACGCCACAGAGGAACACTGAAGCTTTCTTT.

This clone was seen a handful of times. The CDR3 loop is CASSPGLWLTEEQYF. The CDR3 nucleotides read TGTGCCAGCAGCCCCGGACTGTGGTTGACGGAAGAGCAGTACTTC. The J gene is TRBJ2-7, the V gene TRBV7-9, with D tentatively TRBD2 (5 bases). CDR3 length: 15 residues. Trimming left V 5 bases short and J 7 bases short, with 21 bases between. CDR1 SEHNR and CDR2 FQNEAQ come from the germline V gene (reference sequence).

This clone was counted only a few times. The CDR3 DNA reads as TGTGCCAGCAGTGAATTAGGTCAGGGGATTTCGGAGACCCAGTACTTC. This encodes CASSELGQGISETQYF. The rearrangement uses TRBV2 and TRBJ2-5; a weak D match, TRBD1 (6 bases). This CDR3 spans 16 amino acids. The V gene's germline CDR1 is SNHLY and CDR2 FYNNEI. Trimming pared 2 bases from V and 5 bases from J, leaving 18 bases between.

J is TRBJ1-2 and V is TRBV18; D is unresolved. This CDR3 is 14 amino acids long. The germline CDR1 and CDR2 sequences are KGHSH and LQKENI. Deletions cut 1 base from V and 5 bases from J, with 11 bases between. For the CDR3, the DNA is TGTGCCAGCTCACCACGGCCGGAGCAGTATGGCTACACCTTC. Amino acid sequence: CASSPRPEQYGYTF.

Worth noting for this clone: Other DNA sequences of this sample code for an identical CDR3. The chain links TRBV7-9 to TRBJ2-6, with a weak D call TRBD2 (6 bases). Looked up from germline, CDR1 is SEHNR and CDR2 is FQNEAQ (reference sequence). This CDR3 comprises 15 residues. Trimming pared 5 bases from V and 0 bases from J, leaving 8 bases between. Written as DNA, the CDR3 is TGTGCCAGCAGCCCCGGGAGCTCTGGGGCCAACGTCCTGACTTTC. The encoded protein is CASSPGSSGANVLTF.

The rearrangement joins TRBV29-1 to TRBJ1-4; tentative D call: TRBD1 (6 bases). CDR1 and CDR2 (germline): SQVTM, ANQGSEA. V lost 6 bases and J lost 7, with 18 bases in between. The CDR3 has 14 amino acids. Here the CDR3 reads CSVAPGGQGEKLFF. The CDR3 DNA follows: TGCAGCGTGGCCCCCGGGGGGCAAGGTGAAAAACTGTTTTTT. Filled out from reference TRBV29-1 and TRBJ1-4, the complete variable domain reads SAVISQKPSRDICQRGTSLTIQCQVDSQVTMMFWYRQQPGQSLTLIATANQGSEATYESGFVIDKFPISRPNLTFSTLTVSNMSPEDSSIYLCSVAPGGQGEKLFFGSGTQLSVL.

The CDR3 sequence: CASRLGQGETQYF. The DNA for the CDR3 is TGCGCCAGCAGGCTGGGACAGGGGGAGACCCAGTACTTC. V is TRBV5-1 and J is TRBJ2-5; 10 bases fit TRBD1. CDR3 size: 13 residues. The J segment lost 5 bases and the V segment lost 5 bases, leaving 3 bases of the junction unmatched. Germline loops: CDR1 SGHRS, CDR2 YFSETQ.

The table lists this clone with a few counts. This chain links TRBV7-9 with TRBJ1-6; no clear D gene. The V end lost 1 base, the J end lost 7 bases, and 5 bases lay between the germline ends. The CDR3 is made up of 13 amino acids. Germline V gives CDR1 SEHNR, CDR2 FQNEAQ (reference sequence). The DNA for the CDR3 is TGTGCCAGCAGCTTAGATGTGAATTCACCCCTCCACTTT. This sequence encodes CASSLDVNSPLHF.

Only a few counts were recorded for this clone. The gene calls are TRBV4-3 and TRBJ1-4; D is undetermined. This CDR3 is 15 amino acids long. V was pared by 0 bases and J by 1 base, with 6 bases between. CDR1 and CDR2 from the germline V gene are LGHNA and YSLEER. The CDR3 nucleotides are TGCGCCAGCAGCCAAGACGAAGGAACTAATGAAAAACTGTTTTTT. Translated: CASSQDEGTNEKLFF.

This CDR3 reads CASSPPNTINYGYTF. For the CDR3, the DNA is TGTGCCAGCAGTCCCCCGAACACAATAAACTATGGCTACACCTTC. V is TRBV7-9 and J is TRBJ1-2; no reliable D call. The CDR3 has 15 residues. Germline V lookup: CDR1 SEHNR, CDR2 FQNEAQ (reference sequence). V lost 6 bases and J 2 bases, leaving 16 bases between the germline ends.

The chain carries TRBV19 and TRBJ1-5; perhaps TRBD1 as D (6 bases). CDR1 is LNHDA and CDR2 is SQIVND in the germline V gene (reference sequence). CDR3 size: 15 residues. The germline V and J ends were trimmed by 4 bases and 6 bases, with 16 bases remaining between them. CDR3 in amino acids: CASSTPPQGSQPQHF. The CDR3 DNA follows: TGTGCCAGTAGTACCCCGCCCCAGGGGTCTCAGCCCCAGCATTTT.

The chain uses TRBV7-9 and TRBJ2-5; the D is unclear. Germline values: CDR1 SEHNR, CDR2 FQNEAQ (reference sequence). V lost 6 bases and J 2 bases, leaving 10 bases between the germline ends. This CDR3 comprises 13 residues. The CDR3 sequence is CASRSAGQETQYF. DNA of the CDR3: TGTGCCAGCAGATCGGCCGGACAAGAGACCCAGTACTTC.